This T cell receptor (beta chain) was obtained from a study of OX40 agonist ivuxolimab in advanced cancers. Study-level background: The patients got ivuxolimab, which is an agonistic anti-OX40 (CD134) antibody. Patients with prior anti-PD-1, anti-PD-L1 or anti-CTLA-4 therapy were eligible; about 41% had some.

Some clones are missing from TCRdb's copy, which holds only in-frame ones; the method was immunoSEQ multiplex PCR. The sample yields 70,000 to 90,000 clones, 85% seen once. The CDR3 runs to 13 residues. CDR1 and CDR2 (germline): MDHEN, SYDVKM. V shed 7 bases and J 14 bases; nucleotides not matched to a gene: 10. Researchers took blood at baseline, on cycle 4 day 1, and on cycle 7 day 1. Only a few counts were recorded for this clone. This chain connects TRBV28 to TRBJ1-4, with 10 bases aligning to TRBD1. The origin of this receptor is an adult with an advanced solid tumor such as melanoma, head and neck, liver or kidney cancer. The specimen comprised CD4+ or CD8+ T cells sorted from blood, sampled in a trial of the OX40 agonist ivuxolimab. CDR3 amino acids: CASIGTGDHPLFF. The CDR3 coding sequence is TGTGCCAGCATTGGGACAGGGGACCACCCGCTGTTTTTT.